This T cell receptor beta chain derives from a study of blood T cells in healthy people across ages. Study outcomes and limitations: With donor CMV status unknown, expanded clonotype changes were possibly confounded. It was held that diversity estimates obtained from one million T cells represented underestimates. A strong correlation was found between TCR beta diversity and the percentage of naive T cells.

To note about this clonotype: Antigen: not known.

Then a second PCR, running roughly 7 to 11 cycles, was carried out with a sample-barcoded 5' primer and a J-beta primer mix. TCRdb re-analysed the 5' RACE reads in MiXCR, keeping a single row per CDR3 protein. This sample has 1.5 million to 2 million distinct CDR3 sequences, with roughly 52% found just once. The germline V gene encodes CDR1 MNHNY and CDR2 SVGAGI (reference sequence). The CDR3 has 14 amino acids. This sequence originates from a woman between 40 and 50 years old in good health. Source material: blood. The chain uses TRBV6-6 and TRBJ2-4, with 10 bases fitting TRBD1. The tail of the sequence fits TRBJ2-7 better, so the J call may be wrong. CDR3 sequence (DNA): TGTGCCAGCAGTTTCGGGACAGGGGATGGCGAGCAGTACTTC. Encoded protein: CASSFGTGDGEQYF.